The clone carrying this TCR beta chain has just one count. This sample is part of a study of T-cell memory formation after mild COVID-19. TCRdb reanalysed the 5' RACE reads using MiXCR and keeps one entry per CDR3 protein. The sample has about 430,000 distinct CDR3 sequences, approximately 24% seen once. CDR3 size: 17 residues. Germline-derived CDR1 and CDR2 are DFQATT and SNEGSKA (reference sequence). V dropped 0 bases and J dropped 2 bases, with 20 bases sitting between them. This chain connects TRBV20-1 to TRBJ2-7, with D perhaps TRBD1 (5 bases). The sample taken for sequencing was PBMCs or a T cell subset sorted from them (not recorded which). The origin of this receptor is an adult woman who had mild COVID-19 (a few samples of this study predate the infection). Cell type and time point are not known. The CDR3 loop reads CSARDPRRGSGPYEQYF. CDR3 nucleotide sequence: TGCAGTGCTAGAGATCCGCGAAGGGGATCAGGGCCCTACGAGCAGTACTTC.